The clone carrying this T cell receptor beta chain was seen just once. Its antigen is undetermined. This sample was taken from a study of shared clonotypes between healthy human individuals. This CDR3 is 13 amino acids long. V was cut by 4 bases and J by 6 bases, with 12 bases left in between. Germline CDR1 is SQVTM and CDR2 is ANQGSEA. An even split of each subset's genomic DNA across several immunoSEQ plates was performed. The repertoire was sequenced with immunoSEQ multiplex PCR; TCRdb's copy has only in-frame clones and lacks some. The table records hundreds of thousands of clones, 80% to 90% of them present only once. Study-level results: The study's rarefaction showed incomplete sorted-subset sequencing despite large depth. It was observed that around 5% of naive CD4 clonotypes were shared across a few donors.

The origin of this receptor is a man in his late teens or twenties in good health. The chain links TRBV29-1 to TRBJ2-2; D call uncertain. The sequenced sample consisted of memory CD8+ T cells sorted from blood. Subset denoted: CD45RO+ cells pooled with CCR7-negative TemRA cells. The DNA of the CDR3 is TGCAGCGTTGGCTCGATGAGAGCCGGGGAGCTGTTTTTT. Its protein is CSVGSMRAGELFF.